This is a list of T cell receptor beta chains from one sample in a study of T cells in Graves' hyperthyroidism and ophthalmopathy. MiXCR, applied by TCRdb to the multiplex PCR reads, yields one record per CDR3 protein. The table lists nearly 250,000 distinct CDR3 sequences, about 24% of them singletons. Material: blood. These TCRs come from a woman aged 40 to 55 with Graves' ophthalmopathy. The CDR3 runs from the conserved cysteine through the conserved F or W. A D gene is named only where the DNA matches it firmly. Clone sizes are given selectively: once, few, many, or a class where the clone is expanded.

14,TRBV27,many,TRBJ1-5,TRBD1,CASSGTGLSQPQHF,TGTGCCAGCAGCGGGACAGGGCTTAGTCAGCCCCAGCATTTT
17,TRBV7-3,few,TRBJ2-4,TRBD2,CASSLTASGRGGNIQYF,TGTGCCAGCAGCTTAACAGCTAGCGGGAGGGGGGGAAACATTCAGTACTTC
13,TRBV12-3/TRBV12-4,-,TRBJ1-2,-,CASSLAAGIGYTF,TGTGCCAGCAGTTTAGCGGCAGGGATTGGCTACACCTTC
15,TRBV4-1,many,TRBJ2-7,-,CASSQGENPSYEQYF,TGCGCCAGCAGCCAAGGCGAAAATCCTTCCTACGAGCAGTACTTC
15,TRBV7-8,-,TRBJ1-1,TRBD1,CASSLEGAVNTEAFF,TGTGCCAGCAGCTTAGAGGGGGCGGTGAACACTGAAGCTTTCTTT
15,TRBV20-1,many,TRBJ1-5,-,CSASLTAGFNQPQHF,TGCAGTGCTAGTCTGACGGCCGGATTTAATCAGCCCCAGCATTTT
15,TRBV12-3/TRBV12-4,-,TRBJ2-2,TRBD1,CASTRDSAMTGELFF,TGTGCCAGCACCCGGGACAGCGCGATGACCGGGGAGCTGTTTTTT
15,TRBV5-8,once,TRBJ2-7,-,CASSLGVRNTGEQYF,TGTGCCAGCAGCTTGGGGGTAAGAAATACCGGCGAGCAGTACTTC
11,TRBV3-1,many,TRBJ1-2,-,CASSQRGGYTF,TGTGCCAGCAGCCAAAGGGGGGGCTACACCTTC
12,TRBV28,-,TRBJ1-1,-,CASTMVGGAAFF,TGTGCCAGCACCATGGTAGGGGGTGCGGCTTTCTTT
15,TRBV27,-,TRBJ2-7,TRBD1,CASSFSGQGAREQYF,TGTGCCAGCAGTTTCTCGGGACAGGGGGCGAGGGAGCAGTACTTC
15,TRBV7-2,-,TRBJ2-7,TRBD1,CASKRDRGSSYEQYF,TGTGCCAGCAAAAGGGACAGGGGGAGCTCCTACGAGCAGTACTTC
12,TRBV29-1,once,TRBJ1-2,-,CSVVSGWHGYTF,TGCAGCGTTGTATCAGGGTGGCATGGCTACACCTTC
13,TRBV11-1,many,TRBJ2-5,TRBD2,CASKIGGGETQYF,TGTGCCAGCAAGATAGGCGGGGGAGAGACCCAGTACTTC
14,TRBV7-2,many,TRBJ1-2,TRBD1,CASSPMTGGYGYTF,TGTGCCAGCAGCCCGATGACAGGGGGATATGGCTACACCTTC
16,TRBV11-2,-,TRBJ1-1,TRBD1,CASSIIQGAWNTEAFF,TGTGCCAGCAGCATCATACAGGGGGCATGGAACACTGAAGCTTTCTTT
12,TRBV28,many,TRBJ1-1,TRBD1,CASSGTAGGAFF,TGTGCCAGCAGTGGGACAGCGGGGGGGGCTTTCTTT
17,TRBV12-3/TRBV12-4,-,TRBJ2-7,TRBD2,CASSLVAGGLNTYEQYF,TGTGCCAGCAGTTTAGTAGCGGGAGGGCTAAATACCTACGAGCAGTACTTC
14,TRBV28,many,TRBJ2-7,TRBD2,CASLAGGPFYEQYF,TGTGCCAGCCTAGCGGGAGGGCCTTTTTACGAGCAGTACTTC
14,TRBV5-1,-,TRBJ1-2,-,CASSYTSGQNGYTF,TGCGCCAGCAGCTATACCTCAGGGCAGAATGGCTACACCTTC
14,TRBV14,many,TRBJ2-7,TRBD1,CASSKTGVTYEQYF,TGTGCCAGCAGCAAGACAGGGGTAACCTACGAGCAGTACTTC
15,TRBV13,many,TRBJ1-2,-,CASSSPTGANYGYTF,TGTGCCAGCAGCTCACCGACAGGCGCTAACTATGGCTACACCTTC